These 29 T cell receptor beta chains came from one sample sequenced in a study of blood T cell repertoires in COVID-19. Assay used: immunoSEQ multiplex PCR; TCRdb lists only in-frame clones, some missing. The sample lists roughly 390,000 clones, about 89% occurring once. The source material was peripheral blood. The receptors here all came from a woman in her 30s with COVID-19, enrolled during active disease.

The chain combines TRBV6-2 or TRBV6-3 with TRBJ1-2; tentative D call: TRBD1 (5 bases). This CDR3 contains 13 residues. The germline CDR1 and CDR2 sequences are MNHEY and SVGEGT. V lost 6 bases and J lost 4, with 12 bases in between. The CDR3 DNA follows: TGTGCCAGCAGCCCCGGGGGACCCTATGGCTACACCTTC. Protein product: CASSPGGPYGYTF.

This chain connects TRBV18 to TRBJ1-4; D call uncertain. The CDR3 runs to 16 residues. Trimming removed 2 bases from V and 8 bases from J, with 18 bases in between. CDR1 is KGHSH, CDR2 LQKENI, per germline. The CDR3 region is CASSPTASSRGEKLFF. CDR3 nucleotide sequence: TGTGCCAGCTCACCAACGGCCTCGAGCAGAGGCGAAAAACTGTTTTTT.

CDR3 sequence (DNA): TGTGCCAGCAGCTTAATGACAGGGCCAGAGACCCAGTACTTC. Translating gives CASSLMTGPETQYF. V gene TRBV7-8 combines with J gene TRBJ2-5; 7 nucleotides agree with TRBD1. There are 14 residues in the CDR3. The V gene end was trimmed by 2 bases and the J gene end by 4 bases; junction bases not matched to a gene: 4. Germline V gene data show CDR1 as SGHVS and CDR2 as FQNEAQ.

The chain couples TRBV11-3 to TRBJ2-3; 9 bases align to TRBD2. Germline V lookup: CDR1 SGHNT, CDR2 YENEEA. The CDR3 sequence is 17 residues long. The J segment lost 3 bases and the V segment lost 5 bases, leaving 12 bases of the junction unmatched. The CDR3: CASSPRGSGSSTDTQYF. DNA of the CDR3: TGTGCCAGCAGCCCCCGGGGTAGCGGGAGTTCTACAGATACGCAGTATTTT.

This clone has just one count. This CDR3 reads CASSYSNPTRQGADNEQFF. Here the CDR3 DNA reads TGTGCCAGCAGTTACTCCAATCCCACACGACAGGGGGCCGACAATGAGCAGTTCTTC. The chain has TRBV6-2 or TRBV6-3 and TRBJ2-1; 10 bases match TRBD1. CDR3 length: 19 residues. Trimming removed 0 bases from V and 5 bases from J; junction bases left unmatched: 13. The germline V gene encodes CDR1 MNHEY and CDR2 SVGEGT.

This chain uses TRBV7-9 with TRBJ2-7; unclear D gene. In germline, CDR1 is SEHNR, CDR2 FQNEAQ (reference sequence). This CDR3 is built from 12 residues. The ends were cut back, 5 bases at V and 5 bases at J, with 10 bases in the middle. CDR3 sequence reads: CASSPSGHEQYF. The CDR3 region has the DNA TGTGCCAGCAGCCCAAGTGGGCACGAGCAGTACTTC.

This clone appeared once. This rearrangement joins TRBV7-9 to TRBJ1-2; D is perhaps TRBD1 (5 bases). This CDR3 region has 13 residues. Trimming removed 1 base at V and 8 bases at J, with 11 bases between. CDR1 is SEHNR and CDR2 is FQNEAQ in the germline V gene (reference sequence). CDR3 in amino acids: CASSLVQGYGYTF. CDR3 DNA sequence: TGTGCCAGCAGCTTAGTCCAGGGATACGGCTACACCTTC.

The V call is TRBV28, the J call TRBJ2-7; D gene ambiguous. Trimming pared 6 bases from V and 4 bases from J, leaving 13 bases between. From germline, CDR1 is MDHEN and CDR2 SYDVKM. The CDR3 spans 13 residues. This chain's CDR3 is CASSQAPAYEQYF. The CDR3 region has the DNA TGTGCCAGCAGCCAGGCCCCTGCGTACGAGCAGTACTTC.

The chain carries TRBV9 and TRBJ2-3; TRBD2 matches 7 bases. In germline, CDR1 is SGDLS, CDR2 YYNGEE. Trimming at V came to 3 bases and at J to 0 bases, leaving 10 bases not matched to a gene. This CDR3 region has 17 residues. The CDR3 DNA sequence: TGTGCCAGCAGCGCTGAGGCGGGAGTTCTTAGCACAGATACGCAGTATTTT. Encoded protein: CASSAEAGVLSTDTQYF.

V is TRBV28 and J is TRBJ2-7; 10 nucleotides line up with TRBD2. CDR3 length: 15 residues. J was trimmed by 0 bases and V by 2 bases; bases with no gene match: 1. Per germline, CDR1 MDHEN and CDR2 SYDVKM. The CDR3 nucleotides read TGTGCCAGCAGTTTAGTAGCGGGGGGCTCCTACGAGCAGTACTTC. Its protein product is CASSLVAGGSYEQYF.

This sequence joins TRBV5-4 and TRBJ1-1; 11 bases agree with TRBD1. V was clipped by 3 bases and J by 1 base; unmatched bases: 8. The CDR3 is 17 amino acids. Germline loops: CDR1 SGHNT, CDR2 YYREEE (reference sequence). The CDR3 coding sequence is TGTGCCAGCAGCTCCCGGACAGGGGGCACGCCGAACACTGAAGCTTTCTTT. Residues: CASSSRTGGTPNTEAFF.

The chain carries TRBV4-1 and TRBJ2-7, with 10 bases identical to TRBD2. This CDR3 has 16 residues. V lost 3 bases to trimming and J lost 1 base; unmatched junction nucleotides: 6. CDR1 MGHRA and CDR2 YSYEKL come from the germline V gene. CDR3 coding DNA: TGCGCCAGCAGCCACGGGACTAGCGCTGAATCCTACGAGCAGTACTTC. Amino acid sequence: CASSHGTSAESYEQYF.

V is TRBV2 and J is TRBJ2-3; D is ambiguous. Looked up from germline, CDR1 is SNHLY and CDR2 is FYNNEI. Trimming took off 2 bases at V and 7 bases at J, with 7 bases between the two ends. The CDR3 runs 12 residues. CDR3 residues: CASSETPNTQYF. The CDR3 nucleotides read TGTGCCAGCAGTGAAACTCCCAATACGCAGTATTTT.

The chain carries TRBV6-4 and TRBJ1-2; D is unresolved. Trimming took off 3 bases at V and 4 bases at J, with 12 bases between the two ends. Germline-derived CDR1 and CDR2 are MRHNA and SNTAGT. The length of the CDR3 is 14 residues. The CDR3 nucleotides read TGTGCCAGCAGTGAAGGTACCCCAGGCTATGGCTACACCTTC. As protein: CASSEGTPGYGYTF.

The J gene is TRBJ2-1, the V gene TRBV6-5; 12 positions match TRBD2. The J segment lost 4 bases and the V segment lost 2 bases, leaving 3 bases of the junction unmatched. CDR1 is MNHEY, CDR2 SVGAGI, per germline. The CDR3 spans 16 residues. The CDR3 here is CASSYGTSGLYNEQFF. CDR3 DNA sequence: TGTGCCAGCAGTTACGGGACTAGCGGGCTGTACAATGAGCAGTTCTTC.

This sequence joins TRBV12-3 or TRBV12-4 and TRBJ2-1; D is possibly TRBD2 (6 bases). The CDR3 contains 13 residues. The V end was cut by 8 bases, the J end by 2 bases, with 10 bases between. The CDR3 region is CASGRSTYNEQFF. In DNA, the CDR3 is TGTGCCAGCGGGAGGTCCACCTACAATGAGCAGTTCTTC.

J is TRBJ2-7 and V is TRBV11-2; 10 bases match TRBD1. With 2 bases clipped from V and 2 bases from J, the junction kept 6 bases outside the gene matches. The germline CDR1 and CDR2 sequences are SGHAT and FQNNGV. The length of the CDR3 is 16 residues. The CDR3 bases are TGTGCCAGCAGCTTAAAGGGGACAGGGGTACCCTACGAGCAGTACTTC. Amino acid sequence: CASSLKGTGVPYEQYF. Full variable domain (rest looked up from reference TRBV11-2 and TRBJ2-7): EAGVAQSPRYKIIEKRQSVAFWCNPISGHATLYWYQQILGQGPKLLIQFQNNGVVDDSQLPKDRFSAERLKGVDSTLKIQPAKLEDSAVYLCASSLKGTGVPYEQYFGPGTRLTVT.

This clone has a single count. The chain links TRBV24-1 to TRBJ2-1, with a tentative D call TRBD2 (7 bases). The V gene's germline CDR1 is KGHDR and CDR2 SFDVKD. Trimming cost V 4 bases and J 3 bases, with 15 bases left between them. This CDR3 has 16 residues. The CDR3: CATSDSRGANYNEQFF. The CDR3 DNA follows: TGTGCCACCAGTGACTCCCGGGGGGCGAACTACAATGAGCAGTTCTTC.

This rearrangement joins TRBV6-5 to TRBJ1-4; 9 nucleotides align to TRBD1. The CDR3 spans 15 residues. From germline, CDR1 is MNHEY and CDR2 SVGAGI. With 6 bases clipped from V and 5 bases from J, the junction kept 7 bases outside the gene matches. CDR3 sequence (DNA): TGTGCCAGCAGAGCGGGGACAGGGTCGAATGAAAAACTGTTTTTT. As protein: CASRAGTGSNEKLFF.

The chain carries TRBV14 and TRBJ2-1; 12 nucleotides align to TRBD2. The CDR3 covers 16 residues. V dropped 2 bases and J dropped 12; count of bases not matched to a gene: 11. CDR1 is SGHDN, CDR2 FVKESK, per germline. The CDR3 region has the DNA TGTGCCAGCAGCCAAAGGACTAGCGGGATTGGTAGGGTGCAGTTCTTC. Translating gives CASSQRTSGIGRVQFF. The full variable domain, rest sourced from reference TRBV14 and TRBJ2-1, is EAGVTQFPSHSVIEKGQTVTLRCDPISGHDNLYWYRRVMGKEIKFLLHFVKESKQDESGMPNNRFLAERTGGTYSTLKVQPAELEDSGVYFCASSQRTSGIGRVQFFGPGTRLTVL.

The chain combines TRBV9 with TRBJ1-1; 12 nucleotides match TRBD1. The J segment lost 4 bases and the V segment lost 3 bases, leaving 7 bases of the junction unmatched. The CDR3 contains 16 residues. CDR1 and CDR2 (germline): SGDLS, YYNGEE. CDR3 in DNA: TGTGCCAGCAGCGCGGGGGACAGGGGGCGTACCACTGAAGCTTTCTTT. Protein sequence: CASSAGDRGRTTEAFF.

A few counts support this clone. The J gene is TRBJ1-3, the V gene TRBV7-9; no definite D call. This CDR3 is 14 amino acids long. Germline V lookup: CDR1 SEHNR, CDR2 FQNEAQ (reference sequence). V lost 5 bases, J lost 0 bases, and 8 bases lay in between. Here the CDR3 DNA reads TGTGCCAGCAGCCGAGGATTCTCTGGAAACACCATATATTTT. Translation: CASSRGFSGNTIYF.

V gene TRBV9 combines with J gene TRBJ1-6, with TRBD1 identical over 8 bases. The V segment lost 3 bases and the J segment 9 bases; nucleotides outside the gene matches: 2. This CDR3 comprises 13 residues. Germline values: CDR1 SGDLS, CDR2 YYNGEE. In DNA form, the CDR3 reads TGTGCCAGCAGCGCCGGACAGGGTTCACCCCTCCACTTT. It yields the protein CASSAGQGSPLHF.

The chain uses TRBV7-6 and TRBJ1-1; D might be TRBD1 (6 bases). From germline, CDR1 is SGHVS and CDR2 FNYEAQ. The length of the CDR3 is 15 residues. V lost 0 bases to trimming and J lost 0 bases, with 8 bases between them. This CDR3 reads CASSLAQGMNTEAFF. The CDR3 DNA is TGTGCCAGCAGCTTAGCCCAGGGGATGAACACTGAAGCTTTCTTT. The full variable domain, completed using reference TRBV7-6 and TRBJ1-1, is GAGVSQSPRYKVTKRGQDVALRCDPISGHVSLYWYRQALGQGPEFLTYFNYEAQQDKSGLPNDRFSAERPEGSISTLTIQRTEQRDSAMYRCASSLAQGMNTEAFFGQGTRLTVV.

The J gene is TRBJ2-5, the V gene TRBV30; 7 nucleotides match TRBD1. The CDR3 runs 12 residues. V was clipped by 4 bases and J by 1 base; unmatched bases: 0. Per the germline V gene, CDR1 is GTSNPN and CDR2 is SVGIG (reference sequence). CDR3 nucleotides: TGTGCCTGGAACAGGGGCCAAGAGACCCAGTACTTC. Translating gives CAWNRGQETQYF.

This clone was detected many times. Other DNA variants within this sample encode the same CDR3. The genes are TRBV4-1 and TRBJ1-3; D call uncertain. Trimming cost V 2 bases and J 0 bases, with 8 bases left between them. Germline CDR1 and CDR2: MGHRA and YSYEKL. The CDR3 runs 15 residues. CDR3 sequence: CASSQSESSGNTIYF. CDR3 bases: TGCGCCAGCAGCCAAAGCGAGAGCTCTGGAAACACCATATATTTT.

This clone has a handful of counts. CDR3 in amino acids: CASSGWTGSNEKLFF. The CDR3 DNA sequence: TGTGCCAGCAGCGGCTGGACAGGGTCTAATGAAAAACTGTTTTTT. The chain joins TRBV7-9 to TRBJ1-4, with 8 bases fitting TRBD1. CDR1 and CDR2 (germline): SEHNR, FQNEAQ (reference sequence). The CDR3 has 15 residues. V dropped 5 bases and J dropped 3; count of bases not matched to a gene: 5.

The table lists this clone with a few counts. The chain uses TRBV2 and TRBJ2-1, with 8 bases matching TRBD1. The J segment lost 9 bases and the V segment lost 5 bases, leaving 3 bases of the junction unmatched. This CDR3 contains 12 residues. Germline CDR1 reads SNHLY; CDR2 reads FYNNEI. The CDR3 loop is CASSRQGPEQFF. The CDR3 nucleotides read TGTGCCAGCAGTCGACAGGGGCCTGAGCAGTTCTTC.

The chain employs TRBV4-1 and TRBJ2-7, with TRBD2 matching over 8 bases. V shed 4 bases and J 3 bases; nucleotides not matched to a gene: 2. Germline V gene sequence: CDR1 MGHRA, CDR2 YSYEKL. The CDR3 has 13 amino acids. The CDR3 sequence is CASSPLAGYEQYF. CDR3 nucleotides: TGCGCCAGCAGCCCCCTAGCGGGCTACGAGCAGTACTTC.